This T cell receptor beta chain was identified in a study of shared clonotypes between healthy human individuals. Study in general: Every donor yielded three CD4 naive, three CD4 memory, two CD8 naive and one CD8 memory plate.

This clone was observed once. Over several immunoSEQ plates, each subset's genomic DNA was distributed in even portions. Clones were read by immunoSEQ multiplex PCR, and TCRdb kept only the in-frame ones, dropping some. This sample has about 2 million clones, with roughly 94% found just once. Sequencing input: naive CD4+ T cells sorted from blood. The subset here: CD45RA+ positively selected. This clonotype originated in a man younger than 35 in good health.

The CDR3 spells CSAPKGTEAFF. As DNA, the CDR3 is TGCAGTGCCCCCAAGGGAACTGAAGCTTTCTTT. The rearrangement links TRBV20-1 to TRBJ1-1; D unclear. CDR1 DFQATT and CDR2 SNEGSKA come from the germline V gene (reference sequence). The V end was cut by 6 bases, the J end by 5 bases, with 10 bases between. The CDR3 runs to 11 residues.